Sequencing of this TCR beta chain was carried out in a study of neurological immune-mediated disorders. This clonotype was seen ten or more times. The authors produced cDNA by 5'RACE using 10-nucleotide random UMIs. MiXCR, run by TCRdb on the 5' RACE reads, gives a single entry per CDR3 protein. The profile shows more than 20,000 distinct CDR3 sequences, about 15% of them singletons. The starting material, 2 million PBMCs stored at -80 C, gave rise to the unsorted libraries. The receptor comes from a female donor with HTLV-1-associated myelopathy (HAM/TSP). Sequencing was performed on PBMCs.

As DNA, the CDR3 is TGCGCCAGCAGCTCAGCCCCTGGCGGCGGGAGGGCCGGTGAGCAGTTCTTC. This codes for CASSSAPGGGRAGEQFF. This chain connects TRBV5-1 to TRBJ2-1; 9 bases map to TRBD2. The ends lost 3 bases at V and 9 bases at J; junction bases unmatched: 16. The CDR3 consists of 17 residues. Germline loops: CDR1 SGHRS, CDR2 YFSETQ.